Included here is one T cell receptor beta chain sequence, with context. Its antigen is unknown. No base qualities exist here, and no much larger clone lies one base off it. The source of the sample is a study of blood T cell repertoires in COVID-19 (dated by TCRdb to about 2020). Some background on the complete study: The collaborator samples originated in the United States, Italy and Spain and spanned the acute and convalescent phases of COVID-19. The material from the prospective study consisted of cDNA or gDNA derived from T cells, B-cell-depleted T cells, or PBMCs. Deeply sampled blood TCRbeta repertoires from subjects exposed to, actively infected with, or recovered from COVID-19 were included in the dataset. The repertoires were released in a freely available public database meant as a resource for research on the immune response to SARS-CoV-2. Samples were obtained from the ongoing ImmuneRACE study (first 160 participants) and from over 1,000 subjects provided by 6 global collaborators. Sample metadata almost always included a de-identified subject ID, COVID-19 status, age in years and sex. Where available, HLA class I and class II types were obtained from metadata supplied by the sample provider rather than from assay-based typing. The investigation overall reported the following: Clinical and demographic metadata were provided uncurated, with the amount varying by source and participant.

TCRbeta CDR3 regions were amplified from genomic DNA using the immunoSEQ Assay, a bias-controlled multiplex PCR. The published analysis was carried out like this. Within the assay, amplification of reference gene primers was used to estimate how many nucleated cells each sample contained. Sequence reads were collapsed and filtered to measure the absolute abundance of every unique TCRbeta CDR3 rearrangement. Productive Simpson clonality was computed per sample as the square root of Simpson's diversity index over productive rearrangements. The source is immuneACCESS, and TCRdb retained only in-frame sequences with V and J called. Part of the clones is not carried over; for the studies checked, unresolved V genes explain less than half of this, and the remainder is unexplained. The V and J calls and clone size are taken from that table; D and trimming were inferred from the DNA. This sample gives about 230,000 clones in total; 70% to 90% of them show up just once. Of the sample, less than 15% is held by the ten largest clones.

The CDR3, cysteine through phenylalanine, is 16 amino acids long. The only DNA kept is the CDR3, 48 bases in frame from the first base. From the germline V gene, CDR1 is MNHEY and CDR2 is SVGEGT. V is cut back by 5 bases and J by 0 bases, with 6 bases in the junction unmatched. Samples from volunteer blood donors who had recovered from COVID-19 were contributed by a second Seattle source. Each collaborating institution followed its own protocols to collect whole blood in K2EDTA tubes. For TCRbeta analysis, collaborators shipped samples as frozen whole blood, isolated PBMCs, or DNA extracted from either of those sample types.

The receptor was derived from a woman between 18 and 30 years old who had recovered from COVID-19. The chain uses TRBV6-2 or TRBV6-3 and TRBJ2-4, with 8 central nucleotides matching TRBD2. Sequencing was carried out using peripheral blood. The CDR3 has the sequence CASSDVAGGAKNIQYF. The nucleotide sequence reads TGTGCCAGCAGTGACGTGGCGGGAGGAGCCAAAAACATTCAGTACTTC.